These T cell receptor beta chains were read from a single sample in a study of identifying expanded T cells in peripheral blood. Some clones are missing from TCRdb's copy, which holds only in-frame ones; the method was immunoSEQ multiplex PCR. The repertoire holds around 100,000 clones, about 90% seen once, with approximately 6% in the top ten. The specimen was blood. The receptor source for this set is a person aged 18-70 years in good health. Each CDR3 is given with its conserved first and last residue. The order of the fields is J gene, CDR3 length, clone size, V gene, D gene, CDR3 protein, CDR3 DNA. The D gene is left open where the match is weak. Some rows mark clone size as missing; the rest say once, few, many or name a class of expanded clone.

TRBJ2-6,16,.,TRBV4-1,.,CASSPPGGSGANVLTF,TGCGCCAGCAGCCCCCCTGGGGGTTCTGGGGCCAACGTCCTGACTTTC
TRBJ1-2,14,.,TRBV29-1,.,CSVDPGVQKNGYTF,TGCAGCGTTGACCCCGGGGTACAGAAAAATGGCTACACCTTC
TRBJ1-1,14,.,TRBV6-6,TRBD1,CASRPTGTRTEAFF,TGTGCCAGCAGACCGACAGGGACGCGCACTGAAGCTTTCTTT
TRBJ1-4,15,.,TRBV27,.,CASSTYQGENEKLFF,TGTGCCAGCAGTACCTACCAAGGGGAGAATGAAAAACTGTTTTTT
TRBJ1-1,15,.,TRBV5-4,.,CASSPETARNTEAFF,TGTGCCAGCAGCCCCGAAACAGCAAGGAACACTGAAGCTTTCTTT
TRBJ2-1,17,.,TRBV7-2,TRBD2,CASRLQGGLAGGAEQFF,TGTGCCAGCAGACTACAAGGGGGACTAGCGGGAGGGGCTGAGCAGTTCTTC
TRBJ1-1,14,.,TRBV5-1,TRBD1,CASSSGTGYTEAFF,TGCGCCAGCAGCAGCGGGACAGGATATACTGAAGCTTTCTTT
TRBJ1-1,14,.,TRBV19,.,CASSMWGQNTEAFF,TGTGCCAGTAGTATGTGGGGACAGAACACTGAAGCTTTCTTT
TRBJ1-3,17,once,TRBV10-3,.,CAISGLVVPASGNTIYF,TGTGCCATCAGTGGGCTGGTAGTTCCTGCCTCTGGAAACACCATATATTTT
TRBJ1-2,16,.,TRBV5-1,.,CASSLGGLGERGGYTF,TGCGCCAGCAGCTTGGGAGGCCTCGGGGAAAGGGGTGGCTACACCTTC
TRBJ2-5,16,.,TRBV4-2,.,CASSQGGRQLQETQYF,TGTGCCAGCAGCCAAGGGGGGCGTCAACTCCAAGAGACCCAGTACTTC
TRBJ2-1,16,.,TRBV4-3,.,CASSQSLGPSLNEQFF,TGCGCCAGCAGCCAAAGCTTGGGACCTTCCCTCAATGAGCAGTTCTTC
TRBJ1-1,16,once,TRBV5-1,.,CASGVVVRGGNTEAFF,TGCGCCAGTGGCGTTGTGGTTAGAGGGGGGAACACTGAAGCTTTCTTT
TRBJ2-1,17,.,TRBV5-1,TRBD2,CASSPGLAGSSYNEQFF,TGCGCCAGCAGCCCAGGACTAGCGGGGAGCTCCTACAATGAGCAGTTCTTC
TRBJ2-2,16,.,TRBV6-1,.,CASSELAGLQTGELFF,TGTGCCAGCAGTGAATTGGCAGGGCTTCAGACCGGGGAGCTGTTTTTT
TRBJ1-1,14,.,TRBV6-6,TRBD1,CASSATGGGTEAFF,TGTGCCAGCAGTGCCACAGGGGGCGGCACTGAAGCTTTCTTT
TRBJ1-1,15,.,TRBV14,TRBD1,CASSPYTGANTEAFF,TGTGCCAGCAGCCCCTATACAGGGGCGAACACTGAAGCTTTCTTT
TRBJ2-1,14,.,TRBV6-5,.,CASVKGGPYNEQFF,TGTGCCAGCGTAAAGGGGGGACCTTACAATGAGCAGTTCTTC
TRBJ1-3,12,once,TRBV18,.,CASSPQGNTIYF,TGTGCCAGCTCACCACAAGGAAACACCATATATTTT
TRBJ2-1,16,.,TRBV15,TRBD2,CATSRLLAGVQVEQFF,TGTGCCACCAGCCGCCTACTAGCGGGAGTACAGGTCGAGCAGTTCTTC
TRBJ2-7,15,.,TRBV6-4,TRBD2,CASSDSGGTSYEQYF,TGTGCCAGCAGTGACTCGGGGGGGACTTCCTACGAGCAGTACTTC
TRBJ1-3,14,.,TRBV7-2,.,CASSWSPSGNTIYF,TGTGCCAGCAGCTGGTCTCCCTCTGGAAACACCATATATTTT
TRBJ2-2,13,.,TRBV27,.,CASRWQGGVELFF,TGTGCCAGCAGGTGGCAGGGGGGGGTGGAGCTGTTTTTT
TRBJ1-2,17,.,TRBV9,.,CASSGQSGPKTNYGYTF,TGTGCCAGCAGCGGACAATCGGGACCGAAGACCAACTATGGCTACACCTTC
TRBJ2-2,14,.,TRBV29-1,.,CSAKGYANTGELFF,TGCAGCGCCAAGGGGTACGCGAACACCGGGGAGCTGTTTTTT
TRBJ2-5,16,.,TRBV11-2,.,CASSLDRGGQTETQYF,TGTGCCAGCAGCTTAGATAGGGGGGGTCAAACAGAGACCCAGTACTTC
TRBJ2-1,15,.,TRBV10-3,.,CAIRGDSISYNEQFF,TGTGCCATCAGGGGGGACTCGATCTCCTACAATGAGCAGTTCTTC
TRBJ1-5,14,.,TRBV28,TRBD1,CASSLDREDQPQHF,TGTGCCAGCAGTCTCGACAGGGAGGATCAGCCCCAGCATTTT
TRBJ2-1,15,.,TRBV18,.,CASSPQQERYNEQFF,TGTGCCAGCTCACCACAGCAGGAGAGATACAATGAGCAGTTCTTC
TRBJ1-4,14,.,TRBV27,TRBD1,CASSGQGPNEKLFF,TGTGCCAGCAGTGGACAGGGGCCAAATGAAAAACTGTTTTTT
TRBJ2-5,13,.,TRBV7-2,TRBD1,CASSPGQGQTQYF,TGTGCCAGCAGCCCAGGACAGGGACAGACCCAGTACTTC
TRBJ1-2,16,.,TRBV5-1,TRBD1,CASSYGTGGANYGYTF,TGCGCCAGCAGCTACGGGACAGGGGGCGCTAACTATGGCTACACCTTC
TRBJ1-4,14,.,TRBV5-5,.,CASSFAGTNEKLFF,TGTGCCAGCAGCTTTGCAGGGACTAATGAAAAACTGTTTTTT
TRBJ1-2,14,many,TRBV2,.,CASSELRRNYGYTF,TGTGCCAGCAGTGAGTTAAGGAGGAACTATGGCTACACCTTC
TRBJ1-2,13,many,TRBV27,.,CASSFLGGYGYTF,TGTGCCAGCAGTTTCCTGGGTGGCTATGGCTACACCTTC
TRBJ1-5,14,once,TRBV30,.,CAWRDTGPNQPQHF,TGTGCCTGGAGGGACACTGGGCCCAATCAGCCCCAGCATTTT
TRBJ2-1,14,.,TRBV7-2,TRBD2,CASSPGGANNEQFF,TGTGCCAGCAGCCCCGGGGGGGCGAACAATGAGCAGTTCTTC
TRBJ1-1,13,.,TRBV25-1,.,CASSESTDTEAFF,TGTGCCAGCAGTGAATCGACGGACACTGAAGCTTTCTTT
TRBJ2-2,15,.,TRBV11-3,.,CASSRGRTNTGELFF,TGTGCCAGCAGCCGAGGCAGAACGAACACCGGGGAGCTGTTTTTT
TRBJ2-1,16,.,TRBV2,TRBD1,CASSVLGTAAYNEQFF,TGTGCCAGCAGTGTCCTTGGGACAGCAGCCTACAATGAGCAGTTCTTC
TRBJ1-5,16,.,TRBV6-6,.,CASSVGAYHSNQPQHF,TGTGCCAGCAGTGTCGGGGCTTACCATAGCAATCAGCCCCAGCATTTT
TRBJ2-7,14,.,TRBV27,TRBD1,CASTPGTGIDEQYF,TGTGCCAGCACCCCCGGGACAGGGATCGACGAGCAGTACTTC
TRBJ2-7,14,once,TRBV11-2,TRBD2,CASSLAGGSYEQYF,TGTGCCAGCAGCCTAGCGGGGGGGTCCTACGAGCAGTACTTC
TRBJ2-5,16,.,TRBV5-1,TRBD2,CASSLSGTSGQETQYF,TGCGCCAGCAGCCTTTCCGGGACTAGCGGGCAAGAGACCCAGTACTTC
TRBJ1-5,13,few,TRBV5-1,.,CASSLGQDQPQHF,TGCGCCAGCAGCTTGGGACAGGATCAGCCCCAGCATTTT
TRBJ2-7,15,.,TRBV5-5,TRBD2,CASSLGGGARDEQYF,TGTGCCAGCAGCTTGGGCGGGGGGGCAAGAGACGAGCAGTACTTC
TRBJ2-6,19,.,TRBV10-3,.,CAISESGDGGYSGANVLTF,TGTGCCATCAGTGAGTCAGGGGACGGCGGTTACTCTGGGGCCAACGTCCTGACTTTC
TRBJ1-5,13,.,TRBV4-1,.,CASSRDEQQPQHF,TGCGCCAGCAGCCGGGACGAGCAGCAGCCCCAGCATTTT
TRBJ1-2,14,.,TRBV19,TRBD1,CASTDRGRIYGYTF,TGTGCCAGTACCGATAGGGGGCGGATCTATGGCTACACCTTC
TRBJ1-1,14,few,TRBV5-1,TRBD1,CASSGQGGHTEAFF,TGCGCCAGCAGCGGACAGGGGGGGCACACTGAAGCTTTCTTT